This T cell receptor (beta chain) comes out of a study of shared clonotypes between healthy human individuals. Study-level background: Used for every donor were three CD4 naive, three CD4 memory, two CD8 naive and one CD8 memory plate.

Overall study results and limits: Rarefaction showed sorted-subset sequencing was incomplete despite large depth.

Concerning this clone: Antigen specificity is unknown.

CD4+ cells were split into CD45RA+ naive and CD45RA-negative memory subsets. Germline V gene sequence: CDR1 MRHNA, CDR2 SNTAGT. CDR3 length: 17 residues. V shed 2 bases, J shed 4 bases, and the junction held 10 bases outside the gene matches. Methods used by the authors: With immunoSEQ giving junction-only sequences and no quality scores, filtering differed. Repertoires were generated with immunoSEQ multiplex PCR, while TCRdb's copy carries only in-frame clones and drops some. V, J and clone size derive from that table, while D and trimming were established from the DNA sequence. The repertoire holds more than 1.2 million clones, with about 98.5% as singletons.

The receptor was isolated from a man aged 25 to 45 in good health. The sequencing sample was made of naive CD4+ T cells sorted from blood. Subset here: CD45RA+ positively selected. The chain has TRBV6-4 and TRBJ1-5; TRBD1 agrees at 8 bases. The CDR3 region is CASSDGDRSRGNQPQHF. CDR3 DNA sequence: TGTGCCAGCAGTGACGGGGACAGGAGCCGCGGTAATCAGCCCCAGCATTTT.